The next 20 T cell receptor beta chains were all read from a single sample in a study of beta chain features in type 1 diabetes. Isolated RNA was reverse transcribed in full, so expressed TCRB transcripts were sequenced. This table comes from immunoSEQ multiplex PCR, and its TCRdb copy is limited to in-frame clones, with some not included. The repertoire holds around 280,000 clones, with 8% as singletons. Sequences were obtained from central memory CD4+ T cells from blood. The receptors derive from a young woman in good health.

The J gene is TRBJ1-5, the V gene TRBV4-3, with TRBD1 identical over 10 bases. The ends lost 4 bases at V and 9 bases at J; junction bases unmatched: 0. The CDR3 has 12 amino acids. CDR1 and CDR2 from the germline V gene are LGHNA and YSLEER. The CDR3 DNA is TGCGCCAGCAGCCGGGACAGGGGGCCCCAGCATTTT. Encoded protein: CASSRDRGPQHF.

This clone was counted between two and nine times. The chain carries TRBV2 and TRBJ1-6; TRBD1 aligns across 11 bases. The trim removed 6 bases at V and 8 bases at J, leaving 0 bases unmatched. The CDR3 contains 13 residues. Germline values: CDR1 SNHLY, CDR2 FYNNEI. The chain's CDR3 is CASRGQGDSPLHF. DNA for the CDR3: TGTGCCAGCAGGGGACAGGGGGATTCACCCCTCCACTTT.

This clone was counted only a few times. The rearrangement uses TRBV6-1 and TRBJ2-5; 7 bases match TRBD2. V gave up 8 bases and J gave up 1 base; unmatched junction bases: 4. The CDR3 has 13 residues. Germline lookup yields CDR1 MNHNS and CDR2 SASEGT. CDR3 sequence reads: CASVPSGQETQYF. CDR3 nucleotides: TGTGCCAGCGTTCCTAGCGGCCAAGAGACCCAGTACTTC.

This clone has a handful of counts. The chain uses TRBV14 and TRBJ2-2; the D gene is possibly TRBD2 (5 bases). V lost 1 base to trimming and J lost 7 bases, with 7 bases between them. The germline CDR1 and CDR2 sequences are SGHDN and FVKESK. CDR3 length: 13 amino acids. CDR3 in amino acids: CASSQVRGGELFF. CDR3 sequence (DNA): TGTGCCAGCAGCCAAGTCCGGGGCGGGGAGCTGTTTTTT.

This clone was detected ten times or more. The rearrangement joins TRBV4-1 to TRBJ2-4; D unresolved. CDR1 and CDR2 (germline): MGHRA, YSYEKL. This CDR3 contains 11 residues. V lost 1 base, J lost 8 bases, and 3 bases lay in between. The CDR3 spells CASSQVDIQYF. DNA of the CDR3: TGCGCCAGCAGCCAAGTTGACATTCAGTACTTC.

This clone showed up just a few times. A much larger clone lies a single base off, so this may be a read error. The V gene is TRBV7-2, the J gene TRBJ2-2, with TRBD1 as a possible D gene (6 bases). Between the trimmed V and J ends, which lost 3 bases and 2 bases, there was a span of 7 bases. CDR1 is SGHTA and CDR2 is FQGNSA in the germline V gene. This CDR3 comprises 14 residues. This CDR3 is CASSLDRNTGELFF. In nucleotides, the CDR3 is TGTGCCAGCAGCTTGGACAGAAACACCGGGGAGCTGTTTTTT.

The rearrangement uses TRBV18 and TRBJ2-7; D unclear. The CDR3 has 12 amino acids. The germline V gene encodes CDR1 KGHSH and CDR2 LQKENI. V was cut by 3 bases and J by 4 bases, with 7 bases left in between. CDR3 sequence: CASSPGGYEQYF. CDR3 in DNA: TGTGCCAGCTCACCGGGTGGGTACGAGCAGTACTTC. The full variable domain, completed using reference TRBV18 and TRBJ2-7, is NAGVMQNPRHLVRRRGQEARLRCSPMKGHSHVYWYRQLPEEGLKFMVYLQKENIIDESGMPKERFSAEFPKEGPSILRIQQVVRGDSAAYFCASSPGGYEQYFGPGTRLTVT.

The J gene is TRBJ2-2, the V gene TRBV7-6, with D perhaps matching TRBD1 (6 bases). V lost 5 bases and J lost 6, with 13 bases in between. CDR3 length: 14 residues. Germline V gene data show CDR1 as SGHVS and CDR2 as FNYEAQ. The CDR3 reads CASSNNRVSGELFF. In DNA form, the CDR3 reads TGTGCCAGCAGCAACAACAGGGTCTCCGGGGAGCTGTTTTTT. The whole variable domain, filled in from reference TRBV7-6 and TRBJ2-2, reads GAGVSQSPRYKVTKRGQDVALRCDPISGHVSLYWYRQALGQGPEFLTYFNYEAQQDKSGLPNDRFSAERPEGSISTLTIQRTEQRDSAMYRCASSNNRVSGELFFGEGSRLTVL.

Only a few counts were recorded for this clone. The chain combines TRBV28 with TRBJ2-7; 7 bases agree with TRBD1. The V gene's germline CDR1 is MDHEN and CDR2 SYDVKM. V trimming: 2 bases; J trimming: 7 bases; junction bases outside the gene matches: 11. The CDR3 totals 15 residues. This CDR3 reads CASSLGWDSDMEQYV. CDR3 coding DNA: TGTGCCAGCAGTTTAGGGTGGGACAGCGACATGGAGCAGTACGTC.

The genes are TRBV7-3 and TRBJ2-3; maybe TRBD2 (5 bases). V lost 3 bases and J 0 bases, leaving 10 bases between the germline ends. CDR3 length: 15 amino acids. Germline loops: CDR1 SGHTA, CDR2 FQGTGA. CDR3 nucleotide sequence: TGTGCCAGCAGCTTCCGGGGATCTAGCACAGATACGCAGTATTTT. It codes for CASSFRGSSTDTQYF. Supplemented by reference TRBV7-3 and TRBJ2-3, the full variable domain reads GAGVSQTPSNKVTEKGKYVELRCDPISGHTALYWYRQSLGQGPEFLIYFQGTGAADDSGLPNDRFFAVRPEGSVSTLKIQRTERGDSAVYLCASSFRGSSTDTQYFGPGTRLTVL.

The chain carries TRBV2 and TRBJ1-2; TRBD1 matches at 8 bases. From germline, CDR1 is SNHLY and CDR2 FYNNEI. J lost 4 bases, V lost 4 bases, and 5 bases had no gene match. The CDR3 is 14 amino acids. This CDR3 is CASSGQDRVYGYTF. The CDR3 DNA sequence: TGTGCCAGCAGTGGGCAGGACAGGGTCTATGGCTACACCTTC.

V and J are TRBV29-1 and TRBJ2-3, with D maybe TRBD1 (5 bases). The V and J ends lost 7 bases and 0 bases respectively, with 8 bases between them. The CDR3 is 12 amino acids. The germline gives CDR1 SQVTM, CDR2 ANQGSEA. The CDR3 sequence is CSGRASTDTQYF. The CDR3, as DNA: TGCAGCGGCAGGGCAAGCACAGATACGCAGTATTTT.

This clone was counted between two and nine times. The chain recombines TRBV7-9 with TRBJ1-6; D is possibly TRBD1 (6 bases). The CDR3 contains 15 residues. In germline, CDR1 is SEHNR, CDR2 FQNEAQ (reference sequence). V gave up 7 bases and J gave up 10 bases, with 20 bases separating them. The CDR3 reads CASTPRGRGGSPLHF. Here the CDR3 DNA reads TGTGCCAGCACCCCGAGGGGCAGGGGAGGATCACCCCTCCACTTT.

This clone was seen more than once but under ten times. This sequence joins TRBV5-4 and TRBJ1-1; 7 nucleotides match TRBD1. V lost 6 bases, J lost 5 bases, and 7 bases stayed unmatched. Per the germline V gene, CDR1 is SGHNT and CDR2 is YYREEE (reference sequence). The CDR3 runs 13 residues. CDR3 protein: CASKGAFRTEAFF. The CDR3 bases are TGTGCCAGCAAGGGGGCTTTTAGGACTGAAGCTTTCTTT.

CDR3 loop: CASRGNYNEQFF. CDR3 coding DNA: TGCGCCAGCAGGGGGAACTACAATGAGCAGTTCTTC. This rearrangement joins TRBV10-2 to TRBJ2-1; D gene unclear. CDR1 is WSHSY and CDR2 is SAAADI in the germline V gene. Trimming shortened V by 6 bases and J by 3 bases, and 6 bases separated the two germline ends. The CDR3 length is 12 residues.

The chain employs TRBV4-1 and TRBJ2-3; tentatively, D is TRBD1 (6 bases). CDR1 and CDR2 (germline): MGHRA, YSYEKL. This CDR3 spans 15 amino acids. V was shortened by 1 base and J by 0 bases, with 8 bases between the two germline ends. The CDR3 sequence is CASSQGTVSTDTQYF. The CDR3 DNA follows: TGCGCCAGCAGCCAAGGGACAGTTAGCACAGATACGCAGTATTTT.

The chain is built from TRBV6-6 and TRBJ2-1, with 7 nucleotides matching TRBD2. With V trimmed by 8 bases and J by 0 bases, 4 bases remained unmatched. Germline CDR1 reads MNHNY; CDR2 reads SVGAGI (reference sequence). The CDR3 spans 14 residues. CDR3 DNA sequence: TGTGCCAGCGGGGGGGGAAGCTCCTACAATGAGCAGTTCTTC. Its translation is CASGGGSSYNEQFF.

In its sample, this clone was seen a few times. This CDR3 is CASSGIDRGGNEQFF. CDR3 sequence (DNA): TGTGCCAGCAGCGGGATAGACAGGGGAGGAAATGAGCAGTTCTTC. The chain links TRBV2 to TRBJ2-1; 8 bases map to TRBD1. Germline loops: CDR1 SNHLY, CDR2 FYNNEI. V lost 6 bases and J lost 7; bases outside the gene matches: 11. The CDR3 has 15 amino acids.

The CDR3 nucleotides are TGTGCCTGGAGTGTACAACTTAGCGGGGGACAGTACTTC. Translated, it gives CAWSVQLSGGQYF. This chain uses TRBV30 with TRBJ2-7; 9 bases align to TRBD2. The CDR3 is made up of 13 amino acids. Trimming removed 0 bases from V and 10 bases from J; junction bases left unmatched: 7. CDR1 is GTSNPN, CDR2 SVGIG, per germline (reference sequence).

This rearrangement joins TRBV7-9 to TRBJ2-7; possibly TRBD1 or TRBD2 for D (5 bases each). The CDR3 totals 12 residues. CDR1 is SEHNR and CDR2 is FQNEAQ in the germline V gene (reference sequence). V lost 5 bases, J lost 2 bases, and 7 bases lay in between. CDR3 bases: TGTGCCAGCAGCCGGGGCACCTACGAGCAGTACGTC. This gives the protein CASSRGTYEQYV.